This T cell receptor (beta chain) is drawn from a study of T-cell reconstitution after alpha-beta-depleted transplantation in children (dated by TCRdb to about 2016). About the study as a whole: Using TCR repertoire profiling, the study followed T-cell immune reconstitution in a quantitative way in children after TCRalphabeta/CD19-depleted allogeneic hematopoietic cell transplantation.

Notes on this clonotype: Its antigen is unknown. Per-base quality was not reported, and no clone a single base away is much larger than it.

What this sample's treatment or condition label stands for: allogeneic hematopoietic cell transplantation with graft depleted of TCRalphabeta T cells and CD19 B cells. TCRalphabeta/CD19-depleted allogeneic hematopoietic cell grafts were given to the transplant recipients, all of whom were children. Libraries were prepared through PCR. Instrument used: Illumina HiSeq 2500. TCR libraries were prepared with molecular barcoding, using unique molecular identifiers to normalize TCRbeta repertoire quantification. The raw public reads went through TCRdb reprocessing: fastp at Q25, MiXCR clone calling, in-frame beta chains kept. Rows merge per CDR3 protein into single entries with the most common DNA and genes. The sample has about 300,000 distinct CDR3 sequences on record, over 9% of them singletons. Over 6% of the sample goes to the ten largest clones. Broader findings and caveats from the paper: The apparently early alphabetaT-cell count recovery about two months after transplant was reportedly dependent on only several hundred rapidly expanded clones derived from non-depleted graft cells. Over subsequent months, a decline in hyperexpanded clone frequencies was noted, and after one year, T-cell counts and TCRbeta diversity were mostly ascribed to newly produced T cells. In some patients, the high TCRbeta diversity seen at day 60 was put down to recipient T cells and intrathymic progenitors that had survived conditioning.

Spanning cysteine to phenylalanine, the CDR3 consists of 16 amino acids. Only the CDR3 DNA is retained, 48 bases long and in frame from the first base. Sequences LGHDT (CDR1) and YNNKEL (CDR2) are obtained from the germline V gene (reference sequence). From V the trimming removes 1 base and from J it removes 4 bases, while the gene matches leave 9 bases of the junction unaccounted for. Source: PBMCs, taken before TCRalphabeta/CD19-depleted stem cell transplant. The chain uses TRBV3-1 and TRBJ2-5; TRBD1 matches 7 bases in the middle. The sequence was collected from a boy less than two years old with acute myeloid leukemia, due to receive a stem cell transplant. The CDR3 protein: CASSQGYRGRGETQYF. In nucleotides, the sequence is TGTGCCAGCAGCCAAGGGTACAGGGGCCGAGGAGAGACCCAGTACTTC.